This passage covers 27 T cell receptor beta chains from one sample sequenced in a study of persistence of HIV-infected CD4 T cells. The libraries were made with immunoSEQ version 4 in survey mode. Generated by immunoSEQ multiplex PCR, the TCRdb table keeps only in-frame clones and is missing some. The sample includes 35,000 to 50,000 clones, approximately 90% seen only once; the top ten take 1.5% to 2%. Nonspecific anti-CD3/anti-CD28 bead stimulation represents the broad CD4+ T cell repertoire. Sorting of responding CD4+ T cells relied on upregulated CD40 ligand together with CD69. Their target antigens are unknown. The source was CD4+ T cells sorted from PBMCs after approximately 18-hour stimulation, collected from a patient who received antiretroviral therapy. The receptors come from an adult man with HIV who was CMV-seropositive.

This clone has a single count. V usage is TRBV7-6 and J usage is TRBJ1-1, with D tentatively TRBD1 (5 bases). Trimming shortened V by 0 bases and J by 0 bases, and 14 bases separated the two germline ends. The CDR3 totals 17 residues. Germline values: CDR1 SGHVS, CDR2 FNYEAQ. CDR3 in amino acids: CASSLAEGTLMNTEAFF. The CDR3 bases are TGTGCCAGCAGCTTAGCCGAAGGGACGTTGATGAACACTGAAGCTTTCTTT.

The chain recombines TRBV7-6 with TRBJ1-3; unclear D gene. V was cut by 1 base and J by 0 bases, with 7 bases left in between. From germline, CDR1 is SGHVS and CDR2 FNYEAQ. The CDR3 sequence is 15 residues long. In DNA, the CDR3 is TGTGCCAGCAGCTTAGGGGTCCTCTCTGGAAACACCATATATTTT. Its translation: CASSLGVLSGNTIYF. Supplemented by reference TRBV7-6 and TRBJ1-3, the full variable domain reads GAGVSQSPRYKVTKRGQDVALRCDPISGHVSLYWYRQALGQGPEFLTYFNYEAQQDKSGLPNDRFSAERPEGSISTLTIQRTEQRDSAMYRCASSLGVLSGNTIYFGEGSWLTVV.

The rearrangement links TRBV2 to TRBJ2-2, with 7 bases identical to TRBD1. J gave up 2 bases and V 7 bases, and 4 bases lay outside the gene matches. There are 14 residues in the CDR3. The germline gives CDR1 SNHLY, CDR2 FYNNEI. The CDR3 region has the DNA TGTGCCAGCAAGGGGACAGTTAACACCGGGGAGCTGTTTTTT. It specifies CASKGTVNTGELFF.

The V call is TRBV24-1, the J call TRBJ1-5; unclear D gene. V was cut by 10 bases and J by 3 bases, with 12 bases left in between. From germline, CDR1 is KGHDR and CDR2 SFDVKD. This CDR3 spans 13 amino acids. CDR3 nucleotides: TGTGCCACGGCCGCAGCTTTCAATCAGCCCCAGCATTTT. Its protein is CATAAAFNQPQHF.

The chain has TRBV4-2 and TRBJ1-3; TRBD1 might be the D (5 bases). V lost 4 bases and J 4 bases, leaving 20 bases between the germline ends. The CDR3 has 17 residues. Germline-derived CDR1 and CDR2 are LGHNA and YNFKEQ. This chain's CDR3 is CASSLRKGKAGGNTIYF. CDR3 DNA sequence: TGTGCCAGCAGCCTCCGAAAGGGGAAGGCGGGGGGAAACACCATATATTTT.

The J gene is TRBJ2-1, the V gene TRBV23-1; TRBD1 might be the D (6 bases). TRBV23-1 is reported as an ORF; its role is uncertain. The ends were cut back, 4 bases at V and 5 bases at J, with 9 bases in the middle. This CDR3 region has 13 residues. The CDR3 nucleotides read TGCGCCAGCAGTCCAGGGGCCCACAATGAGCAGTTCTTC. Encoded protein: CASSPGAHNEQFF.

The rearrangement uses TRBV5-1 and TRBJ2-2; 7 bases map to TRBD1. J was trimmed by 4 bases and V by 4 bases; bases with no gene match: 10. The germline gives CDR1 SGHRS, CDR2 YFSETQ. The CDR3 loop spans 16 amino acids. The CDR3 nucleotides are TGCGCCAGCAGCGCGCCCTGGGACAGACGCACCGGGGAGCTGTTTTTT. It yields the protein CASSAPWDRRTGELFF.

J is TRBJ2-1 and V is TRBV2; 8 nucleotides align to TRBD1. Germline V gene sequence: CDR1 SNHLY, CDR2 FYNNEI. The V gene end was trimmed by 4 bases and the J gene end by 7 bases; junction bases not matched to a gene: 9. The CDR3 has 15 amino acids. The CDR3 region has the DNA TGTGCCAGCAGTGTGGGGCAGGGGGCACGGAATGAGCAGTTCTTC. Residues: CASSVGQGARNEQFF.

CDR3 region: CASSSGTSENYGYTF. The DNA of the CDR3 is TGTGCCAGCAGTTCGGGGACATCGGAAAACTATGGCTACACCTTC. The chain couples TRBV6-5 to TRBJ1-2; D is perhaps TRBD1 (6 bases). V was cut by 4 bases and J by 2 bases, with 14 bases left in between. CDR1 and CDR2 (germline): MNHEY, SVGAGI. This CDR3 contains 15 residues.

This chain uses TRBV9 with TRBJ2-1, with a possible D match to TRBD1 (5 bases). Germline V gene data show CDR1 as SGDLS and CDR2 as YYNGEE. Trimming pared 0 bases from V and 4 bases from J, leaving 11 bases between. The CDR3 length is 15 residues. The CDR3 DNA follows: TGTGCCAGCAGCGTAGGGGGCCCGTCATACAATGAGCAGTTCTTC. Translation gives CASSVGGPSYNEQFF.

The chain has TRBV20-1 and TRBJ2-3; 8 nucleotides agree with TRBD1. There are 14 residues in the CDR3. V lost 3 bases, J lost 3 bases, and 5 bases stayed unmatched. Germline loops: CDR1 DFQATT, CDR2 SNEGSKA (reference sequence). The CDR3 here is CSASPRTGTDTQYF. The CDR3 nucleotides read TGCAGTGCTAGTCCCAGGACAGGGACAGATACGCAGTATTTT.

This sequence joins TRBV10-3 and TRBJ1-5, with unresolved D. V was trimmed by 3 bases and J by 6 bases, leaving 18 bases between them. The CDR3 extends over 16 amino acids. From germline, CDR1 is ENHRY and CDR2 SYGVKD. The CDR3 region has the DNA TGTGCCATCAGTGATAGGCCCAGCTTAGCGCGTCAGCCCCAGCATTTT. It is translated as CAISDRPSLARQPQHF.

The V gene is TRBV5-1, the J gene TRBJ2-3; 7 nucleotides line up with TRBD2. The CDR3 has 16 residues. The J segment lost 0 bases and the V segment lost 1 base, leaving 5 bases of the junction unmatched. Germline V gene data show CDR1 as SGHRS and CDR2 as YFSETQ. This CDR3 is CASSLRLAASTDTQYF. The CDR3 DNA follows: TGCGCCAGCAGCTTGAGGCTAGCGGCTAGCACAGATACGCAGTATTTT.

This sequence joins TRBV7-6 and TRBJ2-7, with a possible D match to TRBD1 (6 bases). CDR1 is SGHVS, CDR2 FNYEAQ, per germline. The ends were cut back, 3 bases at V and 7 bases at J, with 13 bases in the middle. The CDR3 consists of 13 residues. The CDR3 protein is CASSFYRVREQYF. CDR3 in DNA: TGTGCCAGCAGCTTCTACAGGGTCCGGGAGCAGTACTTC.

The chain couples TRBV19 to TRBJ1-1; 9 positions agree with TRBD1. The V and J ends lost 4 bases and 0 bases, in that order; junction bases with no gene match: 3. The CDR3 spans 15 residues. Germline V CDR1 and CDR2: LNHDA, SQIVND (reference sequence). The CDR3 is CASSRQGEMNTEAFF. The CDR3 nucleotides are TGTGCCAGTAGTAGACAGGGGGAAATGAACACTGAAGCTTTCTTT. The variable domain in full, with the rest retrieved from reference TRBV19 and TRBJ1-1, is DGGITQSPKYLFRKEGQNVTLSCEQNLNHDAMYWYRQDPGQGLRLIYYSQIVNDFQKGDIAEGYSVSREKKESFPLTVTSAQKNPTAFYLCASSRQGEMNTEAFFGQGTRLTVV.

In its sample, this clone was seen once. The gene calls are TRBV6-1 and TRBJ1-4; D not certain. This CDR3 is built from 16 residues. Trimming removed 3 bases from V and 2 bases from J, with 13 bases in between. Germline loops: CDR1 MNHNS, CDR2 SASEGT. CDR3: CASSEAVRSTNEKLFF. CDR3 DNA sequence: TGTGCCAGCAGTGAGGCGGTGAGATCTACTAATGAAAAACTGTTTTTT.

The rearrangement joins TRBV5-1 to TRBJ2-7; 9 nucleotides agree with TRBD1. CDR1 is SGHRS and CDR2 is YFSETQ in the germline V gene. V shed 2 bases, J shed 6 bases, and the junction held 6 bases outside the gene matches. The CDR3 is 14 residues long. In nucleotides, the CDR3 is TGCGCCAGCAGCTTAGGGGGACAGGGATCCGAGCAGTACTTC. Encoded protein: CASSLGGQGSEQYF.

Comments on this clone: Additional DNA sequences in this sample encode the identical CDR3. The V and J genes are TRBV12-3 or TRBV12-4 and TRBJ2-7; D is unclear. The CDR3 has 13 residues. Trimming left V 1 base short and J 0 bases short, with 4 bases between. CDR3 in DNA: TGTGCCAGCAGTTTAGGCAGCTCCTACGAGCAGTACTTC. It yields the protein CASSLGSSYEQYF.

This sequence joins TRBV9 and TRBJ2-1; no firm D call. The germline V gene has CDR1 SGDLS and CDR2 YYNGEE. This CDR3 contains 15 residues. With 4 bases removed from V and 5 bases from J, the gap between germline ends came to 16 bases. The CDR3, as DNA: TGTGCCAGCAGCTTGCTCTTACAGACGGACAATGAGCAGTTCTTC. Translating gives CASSLLLQTDNEQFF.

This clone occurred once. V is TRBV6-5 and J is TRBJ2-7, with D possibly matching TRBD2 (6 bases). Trimming took 8 bases from V and 1 from J, leaving 18 bases between them. Looked up from germline, CDR1 is MNHEY and CDR2 is SVGAGI. The CDR3 has 15 residues. The CDR3 here is CASVIPGLWSYEQYF. CDR3 nucleotide sequence: TGTGCCAGCGTAATACCGGGACTCTGGTCCTACGAGCAGTACTTC.

V gene TRBV9 combines with J gene TRBJ2-1, with D tentatively TRBD1 (6 bases). The CDR3 consists of 15 residues. CDR1 and CDR2 (germline): SGDLS, YYNGEE. The V and J ends lost 4 bases and 1 base respectively, with 12 bases between them. CDR3 region: CASSRDTRSYNEQFF. As DNA, the CDR3 is TGTGCCAGCAGCCGGGACACTCGATCCTACAATGAGCAGTTCTTC. Full variable domain (rest looked up from reference TRBV9 and TRBJ2-1): DSGVTQTPKHLITATGQRVTLRCSPRSGDLSVYWYQQSLDQGLQFLIQYYNGEERAKGNILERFSAQQFPDLHSELNLSSLELGDSALYFCASSRDTRSYNEQFFGPGTRLTVL.

The rearrangement uses TRBV4-1 and TRBJ2-2, with D possibly being TRBD1 (6 bases). CDR1 and CDR2 (germline): MGHRA, YSYEKL. V lost 4 bases and J lost 1, with 10 bases in between. The CDR3 totals 15 residues. CDR3 sequence reads: CASSPKGQNTGELFF. In DNA form, the CDR3 reads TGCGCCAGCAGCCCTAAGGGACAGAACACCGGGGAGCTGTTTTTT.

J is TRBJ1-1 and V is TRBV27; D possibly corresponds to TRBD1 (5 bases). Trimming stripped 8 bases from V and 6 bases from J, with 16 bases between. Per germline, CDR1 MNHEY and CDR2 SMNVEV (reference sequence). CDR3 length: 13 amino acids. This chain's CDR3 is CASFDWGGSEAFF. CDR3 DNA sequence: TGTGCCAGCTTTGATTGGGGGGGTTCTGAAGCTTTCTTT.

The chain couples TRBV20-1 to TRBJ1-2; perhaps TRBD1 as D (5 bases). The germline CDR1 and CDR2 sequences are DFQATT and SNEGSKA (reference sequence). The CDR3 has 12 amino acids. Between the trimmed V and J ends, which lost 3 bases and 7 bases, there was a span of 12 bases. The CDR3 DNA reads as TGCAGTGCTAGTGCAGGGAGAGGTGGCTACACCTTC. Its translation is CSASAGRGGYTF.

This chain connects TRBV18 to TRBJ1-1; D ambiguous. The CDR3 covers 14 residues. V lost 3 bases and J lost 0, with 8 bases in between. Germline assignment: CDR1 KGHSH and CDR2 LQKENI. The CDR3, as DNA: TGTGCCAGCTCACCTGGCAGACTGAACACTGAAGCTTTCTTT. Translation: CASSPGRLNTEAFF.

This clone was counted between two and nine times. J is TRBJ2-2 and V is TRBV15; D gene uncertain. This CDR3 is built from 11 residues. V was pared by 4 bases and J by 13 bases, with 10 bases between. CDR1 and CDR2 (germline): LNHNV, YYDKDF (reference sequence). The CDR3 region is CATSTGLGLFF. The CDR3 DNA reads TGTGCCACCAGCACGGGTCTGGGGCTGTTTTTT.

The genes are TRBV28 and TRBJ1-1, with TRBD1 as a possible D gene (6 bases). The V end lost 4 bases, the J end lost 4 bases, and 13 bases lay between the germline ends. CDR1 is MDHEN, CDR2 SYDVKM, per germline. This CDR3 comprises 14 residues. CDR3 sequence (DNA): TGTGCCAGCAGTTATTCGGTAGGGGGCACTGAAGCTTTCTTT. Its protein is CASSYSVGGTEAFF.